The entry below describes one T cell receptor (beta chain). This specimen comes from a study of blood T cell repertoires in COVID-19. Study-wide context: Samples representing acute and convalescent COVID-19 were sourced from the United States, Italy and Spain.

Authors' processing steps: Amplification with reference gene primers provided the estimates of nucleated cell counts. Profiling relied on immunoSEQ multiplex PCR, and the TCRdb table lists in-frame clones only, not all of them. V and J calls and clone size are given by that table; D and trimming were obtained from the DNA. The sample has over 120,000 clones, about 79% seen once. Participant ages covered 18 to 89 years across 24 US areas. Trimming shortened V by 6 bases and J by 3 bases, and 6 bases separated the two germline ends. CDR3 length equals 11 residues. The sample taken for sequencing was PBMCs or T cells enriched from blood (not recorded which). The chain couples TRBV12-3 or TRBV12-4 to TRBJ2-7; D gene unclear. The TCR sequence derives from a man between 45 and 60 years old who had recovered from COVID-19. The CDR3 coding sequence is TGTGCCAGCAGCCAAATCTACGAGCAGTACTTC. Its protein product is CASSQIYEQYF.